Here is one TCR beta chain with its context. This sample was taken from a study of siplizumab effects on memory and regulatory T cells. The CDR3 is made up of 15 amino acids. The V gene's germline CDR1 is LNHNV and CDR2 YYDKDF (reference sequence). Trimming removed 5 bases from V and 5 bases from J; junction bases left unmatched: 4. Clones were sequenced by immunoSEQ multiplex PCR, and TCRdb holds only the in-frame ones, with some missing. The table records around 100,000 clones, approximately 94% of them present only once. The chain is built from TRBV15 and TRBJ2-3, with TRBD2 identical over 13 bases. Material for sequencing was non-Treg CD4+ T cells sorted from blood. This TCR was recovered from a human donor in good health. This chain's CDR3 is CATSGGTSGIDTQYF. In DNA form, the CDR3 reads TGTGCCACCAGCGGCGGGACTAGCGGGATAGATACGCAGTATTTT.